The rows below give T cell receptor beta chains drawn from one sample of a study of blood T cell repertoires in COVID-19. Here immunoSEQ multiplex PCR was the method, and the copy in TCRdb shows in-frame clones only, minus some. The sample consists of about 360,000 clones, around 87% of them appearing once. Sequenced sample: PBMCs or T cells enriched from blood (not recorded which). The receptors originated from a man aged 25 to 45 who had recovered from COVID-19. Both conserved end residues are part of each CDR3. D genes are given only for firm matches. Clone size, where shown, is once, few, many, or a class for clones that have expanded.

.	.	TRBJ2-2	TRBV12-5	CASGFAGSGELFF	TGTGCTAGTGGTTTCGCAGGGTCCGGGGAGCTGTTTTTT
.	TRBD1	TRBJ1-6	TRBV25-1	CASSADRGQNSPLHF	TGTGCCAGCAGTGCAGACAGGGGGCAAAATTCACCCCTCCACTTT
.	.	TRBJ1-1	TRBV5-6	CASSITVNTEAFF	TGTGCCAGCAGCATTACAGTGAACACTGAAGCTTTCTTT
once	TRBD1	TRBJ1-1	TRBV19	CASSVRGTGSLYAEAFF	TGTGCCAGTAGTGTTCGGGGGACAGGCTCCTTATATGCCGAAGCTTTCTTT
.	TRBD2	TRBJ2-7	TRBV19	CASSILAGDYEQYF	TGTGCCAGTAGTATTCTAGCGGGGGACTACGAGCAGTACTTC
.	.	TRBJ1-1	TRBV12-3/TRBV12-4	CASSPPYVF	TGTGCCAGCAGCCCCCCCTATGTCTTT
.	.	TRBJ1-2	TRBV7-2	CASSLVPGANYGYTF	TGTGCCAGCAGCTTAGTCCCAGGGGCTAACTATGGCTACACCTTC
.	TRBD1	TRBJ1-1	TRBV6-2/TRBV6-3	CASSLKGQGPMNTEAFF	TGTGCCAGCAGTCTCAAGGGACAGGGGCCTATGAACACTGAAGCTTTCTTT
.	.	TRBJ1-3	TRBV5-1	CASSLNRATVNTIYF	TGCGCCAGCAGCTTAAACAGGGCAACAGTAAACACCATATATTTT
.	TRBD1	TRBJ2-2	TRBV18	CASSGTERNTGELFF	TGTGCCAGCTCAGGGACAGAGAGGAACACCGGGGAGCTGTTTTTT
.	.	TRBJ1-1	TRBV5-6	CASSLAGGNTEAFF	TGTGCCAGCAGCTTGGCGGGGGGCAACACTGAAGCTTTCTTT
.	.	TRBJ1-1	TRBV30	CASSTGKWTEAFF	TGTGCCTCTTCCACAGGGAAATGGACTGAAGCTTTCTTT
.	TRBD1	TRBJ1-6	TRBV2	CASGVGTGNSPLHF	TGTGCCAGCGGAGTAGGGACAGGGAATTCACCCCTCCACTTT
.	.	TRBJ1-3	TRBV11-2	CASSFFGGKRGNTIYF	TGTGCCAGCAGCTTTTTTGGGGGCAAAAGAGGAAACACCATATATTTT
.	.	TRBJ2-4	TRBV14	CASSQVQGGIQYF	TGTGCCAGCAGCCAAGTTCAGGGCGGCATTCAGTACTTC
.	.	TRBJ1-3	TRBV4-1	CASSQGQAFSGNTIYF	TGCGCCAGCAGCCAAGGACAGGCTTTCTCTGGAAACACCATATATTTT
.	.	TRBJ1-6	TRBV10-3	CAVGEGEISPLHF	TGTGCCGTAGGGGAGGGGGAGATTTCACCCCTCCACTTT
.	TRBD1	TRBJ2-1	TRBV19	CATRGQGRQFF	TGTGCCACCAGAGGACAGGGGCGGCAGTTCTTC
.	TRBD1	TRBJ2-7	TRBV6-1	CASSENGQGAYEQYF	TGTGCCAGCAGTGAAAACGGACAGGGGGCCTACGAGCAGTACTTC
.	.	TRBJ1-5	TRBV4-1	CASSPRAAGNQPQHF	TGCGCCAGCAGCCCCAGGGCCGCGGGCAATCAGCCCCAGCATTTT
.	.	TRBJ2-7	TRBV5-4	CASSSQGSYEQYF	TGTGCCAGCAGCTCACAGGGATCCTACGAGCAGTACTTC
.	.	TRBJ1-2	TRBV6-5	CASSLLGDRDGYTF	TGTGCCAGCAGCTTACTTGGAGACAGAGATGGCTACACCTTC
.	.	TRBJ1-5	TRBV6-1	CASSEVRLAGPQHF	TGTGCCAGCAGTGAAGTTCGACTGGCGGGGCCCCAGCATTTT
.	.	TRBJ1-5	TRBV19	CASRPQGYQPQHF	TGTGCCAGTAGGCCACAGGGTTATCAGCCCCAGCATTTT
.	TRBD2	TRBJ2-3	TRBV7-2	CASSPGGRGTTDTQYF	TGTGCCAGCAGCCCGGGCGGGCGGGGGACCACAGATACGCAGTATTTT
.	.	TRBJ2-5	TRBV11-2	CASSLDPGETQYF	TGTGCCAGCAGCTTAGATCCGGGGGAGACCCAGTACTTC
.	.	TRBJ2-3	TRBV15	CATSRDLATDTQYF	TGTGCCACCAGCAGAGATTTGGCCACAGATACGCAGTATTTT
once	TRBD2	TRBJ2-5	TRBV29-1	CSVAVSGGETQYF	TGCAGCGTTGCTGTTAGCGGGGGTGAGACCCAGTACTTC
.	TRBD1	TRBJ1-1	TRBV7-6	CASSSGQGENTEAFF	TGTGCCAGCAGCTCGGGACAGGGAGAAAACACTGAAGCTTTCTTT
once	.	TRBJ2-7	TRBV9	CASSPGTSSYEQYF	TGTGCCAGCAGCCCCGGGACATCTTCCTACGAGCAGTACTTC
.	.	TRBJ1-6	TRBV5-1	CASSDPGDYSPLHF	TGCGCCAGCTCGGACCCGGGGGATTATTCACCCCTCCACTTT
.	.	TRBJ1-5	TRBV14	CASSQYRDTLYSNQPQHF	TGTGCCAGCAGCCAGTACAGGGACACCCTCTATAGCAATCAGCCCCAGCATTTT
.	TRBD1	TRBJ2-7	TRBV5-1	CASSPSTGSSYEQYF	TGCGCCAGCAGCCCCTCGACAGGGAGCTCCTACGAGCAGTACTTC
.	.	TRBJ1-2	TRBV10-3	CAISEDAANYGYTF	TGTGCCATCAGTGAAGACGCGGCTAACTATGGCTACACCTTC
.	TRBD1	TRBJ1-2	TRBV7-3	CASSPTGTLGYGYTF	TGTGCCAGCAGCCCGACAGGGACTCTAGGCTATGGCTACACCTTC
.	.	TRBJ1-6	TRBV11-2	CASSLDSSGFRPLHF	TGTGCCAGCAGCTTAGATTCAAGCGGGTTTAGACCCCTCCACTTT
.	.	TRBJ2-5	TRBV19	CASSIGLGKTQYF	TGTGCCAGTAGTATAGGACTAGGGAAGACCCAGTACTTC
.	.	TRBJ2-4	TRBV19	CASSIGFKERLAKNIQYF	TGTGCCAGTAGTATAGGGTTTAAAGAACGACTGGCCAAAAACATTCAGTACTTC
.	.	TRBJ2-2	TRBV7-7	CASSLDGSGELFF	TGTGCCAGCAGCTTAGATGGGAGCGGGGAGCTGTTTTTT
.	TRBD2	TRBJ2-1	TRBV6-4	CASSDITSGGSNEQFF	TGTGCCAGCAGCGACATTACTAGCGGGGGCTCCAATGAGCAGTTCTTC
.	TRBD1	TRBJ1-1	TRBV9	CASSVDRGDTEAFF	TGTGCCAGCAGCGTAGACAGGGGGGATACTGAAGCTTTCTTT
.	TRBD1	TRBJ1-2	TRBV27	CASTQSTGQNGYTF	TGTGCCAGCACCCAATCGACAGGGCAGAATGGCTACACCTTC
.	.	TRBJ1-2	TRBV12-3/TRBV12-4	CASSFPGVGGYTF	TGTGCCAGCAGTTTCCCCGGGGTGGGCGGCTACACCTTC
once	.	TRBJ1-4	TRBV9	CASSVGRKGGRGEKLFF	TGTGCCAGCAGCGTAGGACGGAAAGGGGGACGGGGCGAAAAACTGTTTTTT
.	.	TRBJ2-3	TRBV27	CASSLWTPLDTQYF	TGTGCCAGCAGTTTGTGGACACCTTTAGATACGCAGTATTTT
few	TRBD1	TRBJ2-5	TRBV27	CASSYLQGASETQYF	TGTGCCAGCAGTTATCTACAGGGGGCTTCGGAGACCCAGTACTTC
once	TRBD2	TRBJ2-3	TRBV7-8	CASSNRASGKTDTQYF	TGTGCCAGCAGTAACCGAGCTAGCGGGAAGACAGATACGCAGTATTTT
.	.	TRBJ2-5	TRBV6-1	CASSEFPETQYF	TGTGCCAGCAGTGAATTCCCGGAGACCCAGTACTTC
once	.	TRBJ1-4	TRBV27	CASREGEKLFF	TGTGCCAGCAGAGAGGGTGAAAAACTGTTTTTT